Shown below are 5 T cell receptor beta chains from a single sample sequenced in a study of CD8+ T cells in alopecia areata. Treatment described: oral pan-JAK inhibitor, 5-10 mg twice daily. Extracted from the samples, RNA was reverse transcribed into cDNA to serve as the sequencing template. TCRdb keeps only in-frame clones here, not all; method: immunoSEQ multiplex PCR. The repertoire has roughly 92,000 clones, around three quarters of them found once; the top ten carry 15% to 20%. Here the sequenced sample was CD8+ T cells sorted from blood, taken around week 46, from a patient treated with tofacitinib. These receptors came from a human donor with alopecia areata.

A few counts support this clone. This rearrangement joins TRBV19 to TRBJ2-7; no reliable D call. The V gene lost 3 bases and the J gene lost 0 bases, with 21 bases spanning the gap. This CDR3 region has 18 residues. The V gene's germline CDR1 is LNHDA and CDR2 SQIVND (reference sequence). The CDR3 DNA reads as TGTGCCAGTAGTATGGGCGGTCGAGATTACGCAAGCTCCTACGAGCAGTACTTC. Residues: CASSMGGRDYASSYEQYF.

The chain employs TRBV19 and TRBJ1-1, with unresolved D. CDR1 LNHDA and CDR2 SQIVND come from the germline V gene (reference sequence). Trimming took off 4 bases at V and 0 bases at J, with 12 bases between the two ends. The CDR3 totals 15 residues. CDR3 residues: CASSRLGEMNTEAFF. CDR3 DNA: TGTGCCAGTAGTAGGCTGGGCGAAATGAACACTGAAGCTTTCTTT.

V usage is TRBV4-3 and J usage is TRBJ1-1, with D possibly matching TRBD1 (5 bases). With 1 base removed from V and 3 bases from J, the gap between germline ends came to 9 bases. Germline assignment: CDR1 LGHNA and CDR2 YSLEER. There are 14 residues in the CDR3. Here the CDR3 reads CASSQVRGDTEAFF. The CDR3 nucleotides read TGCGCCAGCAGCCAAGTCAGAGGGGACACTGAAGCTTTCTTT.

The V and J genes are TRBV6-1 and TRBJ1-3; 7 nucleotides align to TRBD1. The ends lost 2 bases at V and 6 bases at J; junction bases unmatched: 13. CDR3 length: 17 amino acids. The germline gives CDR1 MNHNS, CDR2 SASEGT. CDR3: CASSELRDRVDLNTIYF. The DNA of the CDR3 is TGTGCCAGCAGTGAACTACGAGACAGGGTGGACCTAAACACCATATATTTT.

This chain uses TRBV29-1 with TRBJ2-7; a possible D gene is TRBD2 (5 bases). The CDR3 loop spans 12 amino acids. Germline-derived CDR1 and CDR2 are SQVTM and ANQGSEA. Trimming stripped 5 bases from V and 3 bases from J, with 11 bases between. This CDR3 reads CSVIGENYEQYF. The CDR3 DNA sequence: TGCAGCGTTATCGGGGAGAACTACGAGCAGTACTTC.